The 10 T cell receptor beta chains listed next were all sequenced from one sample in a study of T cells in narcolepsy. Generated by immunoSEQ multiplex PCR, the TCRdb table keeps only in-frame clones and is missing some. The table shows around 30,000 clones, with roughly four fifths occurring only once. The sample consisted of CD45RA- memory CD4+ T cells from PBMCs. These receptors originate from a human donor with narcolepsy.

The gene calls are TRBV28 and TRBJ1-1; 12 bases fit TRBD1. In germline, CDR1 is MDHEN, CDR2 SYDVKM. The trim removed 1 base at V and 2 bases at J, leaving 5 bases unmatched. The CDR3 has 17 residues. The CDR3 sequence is CASSLLGTGGLNTEAFF. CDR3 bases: TGTGCCAGCAGTTTATTAGGGACAGGGGGCCTAAACACTGAAGCTTTCTTT.

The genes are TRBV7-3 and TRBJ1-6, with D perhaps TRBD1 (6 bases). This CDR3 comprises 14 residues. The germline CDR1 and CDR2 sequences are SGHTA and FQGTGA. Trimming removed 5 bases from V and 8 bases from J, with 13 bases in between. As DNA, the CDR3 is TGTGCCAGCAGCCTTACAGGGACTGATTCACCCCTCCACTTT. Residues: CASSLTGTDSPLHF.

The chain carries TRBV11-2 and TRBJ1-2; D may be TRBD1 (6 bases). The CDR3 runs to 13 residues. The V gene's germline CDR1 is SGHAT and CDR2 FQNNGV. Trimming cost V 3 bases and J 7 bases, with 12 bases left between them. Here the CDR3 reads CASSLILGAGYTF. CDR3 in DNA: TGTGCCAGCAGCTTGATATTGGGGGCTGGCTACACCTTC.

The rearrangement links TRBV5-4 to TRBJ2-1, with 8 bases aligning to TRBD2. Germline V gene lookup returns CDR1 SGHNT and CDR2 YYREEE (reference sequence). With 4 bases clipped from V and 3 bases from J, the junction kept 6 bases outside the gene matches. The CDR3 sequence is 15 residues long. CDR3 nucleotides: TGTGCCAGCAGCAGTGGACTAGCCAACTACAATGAGCAGTTCTTC. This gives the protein CASSSGLANYNEQFF. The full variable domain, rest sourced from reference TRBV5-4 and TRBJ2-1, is ETGVTQSPTHLIKTRGQQVTLRCSSQSGHNTVSWYQQALGQGPQFIFQYYREEENGRGNFPPRFSGLQFPNYSSELNVNALELDDSALYLCASSSGLANYNEQFFGPGTRLTVL.

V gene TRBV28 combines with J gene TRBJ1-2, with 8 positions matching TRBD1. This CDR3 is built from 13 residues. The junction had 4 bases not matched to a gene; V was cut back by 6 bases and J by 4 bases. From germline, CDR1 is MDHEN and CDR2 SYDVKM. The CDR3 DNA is TGTGCCAGCAGACTCGGGACAGGCTATGGCTACACCTTC. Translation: CASRLGTGYGYTF.

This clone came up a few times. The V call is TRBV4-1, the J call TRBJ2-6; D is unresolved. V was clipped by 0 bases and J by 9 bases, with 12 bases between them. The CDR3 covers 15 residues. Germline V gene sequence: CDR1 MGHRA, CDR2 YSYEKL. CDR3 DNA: TGCGCCAGCAGCCAAGATCGTGACAATCGCAACGTCCTGACTTTC. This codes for CASSQDRDNRNVLTF.

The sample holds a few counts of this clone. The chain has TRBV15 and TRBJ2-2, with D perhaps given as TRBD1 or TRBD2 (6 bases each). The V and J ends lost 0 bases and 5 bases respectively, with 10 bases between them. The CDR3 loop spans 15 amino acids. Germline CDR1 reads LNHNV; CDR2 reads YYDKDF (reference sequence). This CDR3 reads CATSRDRGATGELFF. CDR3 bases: TGTGCCACCAGCAGAGATAGGGGGGCTACCGGGGAGCTGTTTTTT.

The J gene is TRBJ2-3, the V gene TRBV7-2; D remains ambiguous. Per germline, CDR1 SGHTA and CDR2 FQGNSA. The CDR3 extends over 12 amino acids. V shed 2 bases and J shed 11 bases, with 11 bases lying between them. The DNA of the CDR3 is TGTGCCAGCAGCTTAATGGTCCTGATGCAGTATTTT. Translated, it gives CASSLMVLMQYF.

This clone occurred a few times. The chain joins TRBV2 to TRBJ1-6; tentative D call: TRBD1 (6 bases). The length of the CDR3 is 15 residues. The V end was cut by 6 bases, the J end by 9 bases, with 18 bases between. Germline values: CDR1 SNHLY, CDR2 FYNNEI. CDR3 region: CASSAQGGSGSPLHF. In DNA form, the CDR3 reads TGTGCCAGCAGCGCCCAAGGGGGTTCTGGTTCACCCCTCCACTTT. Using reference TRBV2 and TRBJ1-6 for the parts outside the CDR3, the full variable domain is EPEVTQTPSHQVTQMGQEVILRCVPISNHLYFYWYRQILGQKVEFLVSFYNNEISEKSEIFDDQFSVERPDGSNFTLKIRSTKLEDSAMYFCASSAQGGSGSPLHFGNGTRLTVT.

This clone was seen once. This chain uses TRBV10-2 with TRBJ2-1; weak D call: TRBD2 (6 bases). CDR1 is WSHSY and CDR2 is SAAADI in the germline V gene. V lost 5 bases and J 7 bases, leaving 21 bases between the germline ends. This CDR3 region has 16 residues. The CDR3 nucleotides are TGCGCCAGCAGTTCGCCTGGCGGGGCTAGGGTTAATGAGCAGTTCTTC. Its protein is CASSSPGGARVNEQFF.